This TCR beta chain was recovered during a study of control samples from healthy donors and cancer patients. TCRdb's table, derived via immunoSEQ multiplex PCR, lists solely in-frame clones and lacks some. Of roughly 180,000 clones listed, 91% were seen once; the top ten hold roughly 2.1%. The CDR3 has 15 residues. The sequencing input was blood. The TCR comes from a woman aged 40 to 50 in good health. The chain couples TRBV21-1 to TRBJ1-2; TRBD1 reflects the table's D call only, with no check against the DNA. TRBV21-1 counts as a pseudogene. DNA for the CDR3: TGTGCCAGCAGCCTCCAAACACACACCTCCGATGGCTACACCTTC. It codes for CASSLQTHTSDGYTF.